The 14 T cell receptor beta chains below come from one sample, sequenced in a study of human T cells and chemical hapten exposure. Sample time point: patch test 2, 6 weeks after DPC sensitization. The treatment: therapeutic diphenylcyclopropenone sensitization with weekly scalp DPC. Each CDR3 protein is one row after TCRdb ran MiXCR on the RACE reads. Of tens of thousands of distinct CDR3 sequences listed, 10% to 13% are singletons. The material was whole blood, obtained in connection with sensitization to the hapten diphenylcyclopropenone (DPC). These receptors were taken from a woman in her forties or fifties with alopecia areata. Some clones in this sample may be carry-over from other donors' samples.

In this sample, this clonotype turned up many times. The V call is TRBV2, the J call TRBJ2-2, with D maybe TRBD1 (6 bases). Germline CDR1 and CDR2: SNHLY and FYNNEI. The ends were cut back, 7 bases at V and 1 base at J, with 13 bases in the middle. The CDR3 covers 15 residues. CDR3 loop: CASTVGTLNTGELFF. Here the CDR3 DNA reads TGTGCCAGCACCGTCGGGACATTGAACACCGGGGAGCTGTTTTTT.

This clonotype was picked up many times. The CDR3 here is CASSLEGQGPDGYTF. The CDR3 DNA follows: TGTGCCAGCAGCTTAGAAGGACAGGGTCCCGATGGCTACACCTTC. The chain links TRBV7-9 to TRBJ1-2; 8 bases agree with TRBD1. In germline, CDR1 is SEHNR, CDR2 FQNEAQ (reference sequence). V was clipped by 1 base and J by 6 bases; unmatched bases: 7. The CDR3 runs 15 residues.

This chain uses TRBV6-5 with TRBJ1-4; D is perhaps TRBD1 (5 bases). The CDR3 consists of 14 residues. V gave up 5 bases and J gave up 3 bases, with 10 bases separating them. CDR1 is MNHEY and CDR2 is SVGAGI in the germline V gene. The CDR3 DNA follows: TGTGCCAGCAGTCAGGGTCCCGCTAATGAAAAACTGTTTTTT. Its translation is CASSQGPANEKLFF.

This clonotype has more than one count but fewer than ten. The CDR3: CASSRTTYNEQFF. CDR3 DNA: TGTGCCAGCAGTCGGACGACTTACAATGAGCAGTTCTTC. The rearrangement links TRBV6-4 to TRBJ2-1; D uncertain. Germline V gene lookup returns CDR1 MRHNA and CDR2 SNTAGT. CDR3 length: 13 residues. V lost 5 bases and J 4 bases, leaving 9 bases between the germline ends.

The genes are TRBV25-1 and TRBJ2-3; D may match TRBD1 or TRBD2 (6 bases each). V was pared by 8 bases and J by 2 bases, with 17 bases between. The CDR3 consists of 15 residues. Germline lookup yields CDR1 MGHDK and CDR2 SYGVNS. CDR3 region: CASAIGGTPTDTQYF. The CDR3 DNA sequence: TGTGCCAGCGCAATTGGGGGGACACCCACAGATACGCAGTATTTT.

This clonotype was counted ten times or more. The DNA for the CDR3 is TGTGCCAGCAGCCAAGGCTATGGCGGGAGCGGGAATGAGCAGTTCTTC. Translated, it gives CASSQGYGGSGNEQFF. The chain has TRBV3-1 and TRBJ2-1; 7 positions match TRBD2. CDR1 is LGHDT and CDR2 is YNNKEL in the germline V gene (reference sequence). The junction had 10 bases not matched to a gene; V was cut back by 1 base and J by 7 bases. CDR3 size: 16 residues.

Many counts were recorded for this clonotype. The genes are TRBV28 and TRBJ1-1; D gene unclear. V was clipped by 8 bases and J by 8 bases, with 18 bases between them. This CDR3 spans 13 amino acids. Germline V gene sequence: CDR1 MDHEN, CDR2 SYDVKM. The CDR3 is CASLTAARNEAFF. CDR3 DNA: TGTGCCAGCCTCACGGCCGCCCGGAACGAAGCTTTCTTT.

The rearrangement links TRBV12-2 to TRBJ1-3. TRBV12-2 is shown as a pseudogene. CDR3 length equals 17 residues. CDR3 coding DNA: TGTGCAAGTCGCTTAGCGCCCGTGGAAATCTCTGGAAACACCATATATTTT. Its translation is CASRLAPVEISGNTIYF.

This clonotype appeared many times. The V gene is TRBV19, the J gene TRBJ2-4; the D is unclear. Trimming stripped 1 base from V and 1 base from J, with 14 bases between. Germline V gene sequence: CDR1 LNHDA, CDR2 SQIVND (reference sequence). The CDR3 is 17 residues long. The CDR3 sequence: CASSIGSGRLAKNIQYF. As DNA, the CDR3 is TGTGCCAGTAGTATAGGATCGGGCCGACTCGCCAAAAACATTCAGTACTTC.

The V call is TRBV20-1, the J call TRBJ2-1, with 10 bases lining up with TRBD2. Germline values: CDR1 DFQATT, CDR2 SNEGSKA (reference sequence). This CDR3 has 14 residues. The ends lost 2 bases at V and 12 bases at J; junction bases unmatched: 10. CDR3 bases: TGCAGTGCTAGATTTGCACTAGCGGGAACCGGGCAGTTCTTC. Amino acid sequence: CSARFALAGTGQFF.

This clonotype showed up many times. This chain links TRBV6-5 with TRBJ1-5, with TRBD1 as a possible D gene (6 bases). Per the germline V gene, CDR1 is MNHEY and CDR2 is SVGAGI. The CDR3 spans 15 residues. V was trimmed by 4 bases and J by 1 base, leaving 11 bases between them. The CDR3 reads CASSSGGGSNQPQHF. The CDR3 nucleotides are TGTGCCAGCAGTTCCGGGGGCGGAAGCAATCAGCCCCAGCATTTT.

This chain links TRBV19 with TRBJ2-5, with D hard to call. Deletions cut 5 bases from V and 2 bases from J, with 6 bases between. Looked up from germline, CDR1 is LNHDA and CDR2 is SQIVND (reference sequence). There are 12 residues in the CDR3. The CDR3 is CASSYSQETQYF. DNA of the CDR3: TGTGCCAGTAGTTACAGTCAAGAGACCCAGTACTTC.

There are many counts of this clonotype. The chain has TRBV5-6 and TRBJ1-2, with D possibly being TRBD1 (6 bases). The V end was cut by 4 bases, the J end by 4 bases, with 17 bases between. The germline gives CDR1 SGHDT, CDR2 YYEEEE. This CDR3 contains 15 residues. The CDR3 is CASSTGRIRGYGYTF. CDR3 nucleotide sequence: TGTGCCAGCAGCACCGGACGGATCAGGGGCTATGGCTACACCTTC.

The chain recombines TRBV4-1 with TRBJ2-7; D might be TRBD2 (6 bases). This CDR3 comprises 14 residues. Trimming stripped 4 bases from V and 3 bases from J, with 13 bases between. Germline assignment: CDR1 MGHRA and CDR2 YSYEKL. The CDR3 DNA follows: TGCGCCAGCAGCCGGGACTCGGCGGACTACGAGCAGTACTTC. The encoded protein is CASSRDSADYEQYF.